This TCR beta chain was retrieved from a study of vaccination and CD4 T cells after COVID-19. Overall study: Sampling that followed vaccination took place a median approximately 79 days after dose two, within a range of 14 to 241.

Cultured CD4+ T cell DNA was sequenced using the Oncomine TCR Beta short-read assay. The source of extracted genomic DNA was cultured CD4+ T cells. TCRdb re-called the PCR reads with MiXCR, one entry per CDR3 protein. Among about 15,000 distinct CDR3 sequences, roughly 50% were seen once, and the ten largest hold 6.5% to 8%. Study results and caveats: The great majority, 304 of 307 vaccine-specific clones, proved spike mono-reactive in convalescent patients. Counts of SARS-CoV-2-reactive clonotypes had a median that went from roughly 21 to 40, a nonsignificant change.

This clonotype has more than one count but fewer than ten. Its antigen is undetermined. Treatment in this sample: approximately 11-day PBMC culture with coronavirus spike peptide pools or control peptides (ViraFEST assay). This TCR came from a human donor who had recovered from COVID-19. Input material: CD4+ T cells from blood, cultured in vitro.

CDR3 nucleotides: TGCAGTGCTCCTTTGGGCAGGGGAATGTCAGATACGCAGTATTTT. The encoded protein is CSAPLGRGMSDTQYF. The chain employs TRBV20-1 and TRBJ2-3; D is possibly TRBD1 (6 bases). Per the germline V gene, CDR1 is DFQATT and CDR2 is SNEGSKA (reference sequence). This CDR3 comprises 15 residues. Trimming shortened V by 5 bases and J by 4 bases, and 19 bases separated the two germline ends.